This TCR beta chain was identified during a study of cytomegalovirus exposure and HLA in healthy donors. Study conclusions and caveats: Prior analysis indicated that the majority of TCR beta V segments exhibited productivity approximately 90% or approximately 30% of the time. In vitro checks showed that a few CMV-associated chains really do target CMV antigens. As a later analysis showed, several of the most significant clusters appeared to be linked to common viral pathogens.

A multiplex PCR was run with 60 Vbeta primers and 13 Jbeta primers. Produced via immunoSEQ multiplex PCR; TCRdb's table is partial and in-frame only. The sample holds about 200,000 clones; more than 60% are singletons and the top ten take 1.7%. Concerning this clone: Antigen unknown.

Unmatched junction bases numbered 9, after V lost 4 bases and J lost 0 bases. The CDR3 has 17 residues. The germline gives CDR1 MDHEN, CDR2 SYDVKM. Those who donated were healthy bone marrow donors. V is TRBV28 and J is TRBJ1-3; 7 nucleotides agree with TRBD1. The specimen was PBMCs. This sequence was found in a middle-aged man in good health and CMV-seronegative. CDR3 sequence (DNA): TGTGCCAGCAGTTCGTTAGACAGGGTCTACTCTGGAAACACCATATATTTT. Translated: CASSSLDRVYSGNTIYF.